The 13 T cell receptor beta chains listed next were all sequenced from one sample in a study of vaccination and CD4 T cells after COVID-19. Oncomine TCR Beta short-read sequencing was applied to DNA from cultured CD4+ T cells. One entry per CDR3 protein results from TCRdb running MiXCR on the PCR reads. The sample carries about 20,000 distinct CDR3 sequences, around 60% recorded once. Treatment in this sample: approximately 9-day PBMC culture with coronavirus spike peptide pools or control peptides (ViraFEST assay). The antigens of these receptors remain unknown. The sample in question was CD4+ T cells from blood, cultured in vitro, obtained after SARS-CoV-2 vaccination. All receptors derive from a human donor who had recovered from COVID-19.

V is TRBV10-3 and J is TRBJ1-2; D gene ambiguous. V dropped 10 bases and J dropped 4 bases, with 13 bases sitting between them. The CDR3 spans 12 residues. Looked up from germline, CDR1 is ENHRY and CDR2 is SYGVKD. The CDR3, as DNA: TGTGCCAGCTCCGACCAATTCTATGGCTACACCTTC. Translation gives CASSDQFYGYTF.

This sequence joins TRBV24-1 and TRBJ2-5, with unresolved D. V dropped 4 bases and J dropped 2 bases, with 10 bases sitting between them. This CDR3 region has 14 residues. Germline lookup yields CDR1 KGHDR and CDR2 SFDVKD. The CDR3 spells CATSDRRRQETQYF. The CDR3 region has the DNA TGTGCCACCAGTGACCGAAGGAGACAAGAGACCCAGTACTTC.

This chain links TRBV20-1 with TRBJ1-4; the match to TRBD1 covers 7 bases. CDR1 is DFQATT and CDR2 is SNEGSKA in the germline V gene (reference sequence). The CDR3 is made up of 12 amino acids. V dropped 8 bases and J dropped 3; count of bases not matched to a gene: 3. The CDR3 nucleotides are TGCAGTAGCAGGGGGGCTAATGAAAAACTGTTTTTT. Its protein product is CSSRGANEKLFF.

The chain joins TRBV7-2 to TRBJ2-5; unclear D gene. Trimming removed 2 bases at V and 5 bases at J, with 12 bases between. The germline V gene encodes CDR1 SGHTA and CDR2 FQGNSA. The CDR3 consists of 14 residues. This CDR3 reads CASSLHSGPETQYF. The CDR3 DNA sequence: TGTGCCAGCAGCTTACACTCTGGGCCGGAGACCCAGTACTTC.

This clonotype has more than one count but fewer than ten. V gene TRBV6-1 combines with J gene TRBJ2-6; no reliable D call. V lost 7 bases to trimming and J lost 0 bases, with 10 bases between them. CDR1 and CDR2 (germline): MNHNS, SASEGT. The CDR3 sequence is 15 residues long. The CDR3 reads CASKAQASGANVLTF. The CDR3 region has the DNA TGTGCCAGCAAGGCCCAGGCCTCTGGGGCCAACGTCCTGACTTTC.

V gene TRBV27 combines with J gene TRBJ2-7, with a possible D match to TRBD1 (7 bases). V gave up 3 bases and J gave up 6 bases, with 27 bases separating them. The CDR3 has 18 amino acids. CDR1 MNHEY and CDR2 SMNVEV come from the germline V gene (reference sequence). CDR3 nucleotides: TGTGCCAGCAGTTTTCGCCCGTTTGGGGGGACAGATTTCGGCGAGCAGTACTTC. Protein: CASSFRPFGGTDFGEQYF.

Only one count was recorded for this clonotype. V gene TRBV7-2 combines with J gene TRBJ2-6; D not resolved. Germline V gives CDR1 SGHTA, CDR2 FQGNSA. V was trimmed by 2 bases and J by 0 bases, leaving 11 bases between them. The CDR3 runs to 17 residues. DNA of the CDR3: TGTGCCAGCAGCTTAACCCCACTGGCCTCTGGGGCCAACGTCCTGACTTTC. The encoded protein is CASSLTPLASGANVLTF. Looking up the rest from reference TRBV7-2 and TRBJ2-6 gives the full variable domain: GAGVSQSPSNKVTEKGKDVELRCDPISGHTALYWYRQSLGQGLEFLIYFQGNSAPDKSGLPSDRFSAERTGGSVSTLTIQRTQQEDSAVYLCASSLTPLASGANVLTFGAGSRLTVL.

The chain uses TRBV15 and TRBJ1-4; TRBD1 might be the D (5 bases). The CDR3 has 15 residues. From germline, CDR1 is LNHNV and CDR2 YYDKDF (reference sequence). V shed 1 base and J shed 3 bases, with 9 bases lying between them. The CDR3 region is CATSRVGTSNEKLFF. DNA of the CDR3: TGTGCCACCAGCAGAGTTGGGACGTCTAATGAAAAACTGTTTTTT.

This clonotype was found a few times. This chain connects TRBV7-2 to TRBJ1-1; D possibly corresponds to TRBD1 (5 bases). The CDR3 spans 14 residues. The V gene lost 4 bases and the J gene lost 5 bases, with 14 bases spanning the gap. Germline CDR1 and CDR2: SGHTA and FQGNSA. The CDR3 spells CASSSQGRRTEAFF. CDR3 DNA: TGTGCCAGCAGCTCGCAGGGTAGGAGGACTGAAGCTTTCTTT.

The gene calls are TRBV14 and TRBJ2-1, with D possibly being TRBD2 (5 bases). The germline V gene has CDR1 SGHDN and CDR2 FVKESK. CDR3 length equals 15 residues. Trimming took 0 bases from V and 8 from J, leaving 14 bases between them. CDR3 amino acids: CASSQDIGWRDEQFF. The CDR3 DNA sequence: TGTGCCAGCAGCCAAGATATTGGCTGGCGGGATGAGCAGTTCTTC.

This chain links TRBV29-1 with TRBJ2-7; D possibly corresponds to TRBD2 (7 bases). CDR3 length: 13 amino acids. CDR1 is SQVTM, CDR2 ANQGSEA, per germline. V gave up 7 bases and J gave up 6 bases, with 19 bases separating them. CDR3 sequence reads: CSALEGGASEQYF. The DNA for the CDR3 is TGCAGCGCCCTAGAGGGGGGGGCTTCCGAGCAGTACTTC.

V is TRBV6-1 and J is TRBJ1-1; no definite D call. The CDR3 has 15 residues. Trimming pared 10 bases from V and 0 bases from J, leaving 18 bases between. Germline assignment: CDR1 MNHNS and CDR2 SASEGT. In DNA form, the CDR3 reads TGTGCCACCATAGGACGGGCTGATTTGAACACTGAAGCTTTCTTT. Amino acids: CATIGRADLNTEAFF.

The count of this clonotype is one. The CDR3 is CASQQGASYGYTF. The DNA for the CDR3 is TGTGCCAGCCAACAAGGTGCCTCCTATGGCTACACCTTC. The chain links TRBV19 to TRBJ1-2; D uncertain. In germline, CDR1 is LNHDA, CDR2 SQIVND (reference sequence). This CDR3 has 13 residues. The germline V and J ends were trimmed by 9 bases and 4 bases, with 15 bases remaining between them.